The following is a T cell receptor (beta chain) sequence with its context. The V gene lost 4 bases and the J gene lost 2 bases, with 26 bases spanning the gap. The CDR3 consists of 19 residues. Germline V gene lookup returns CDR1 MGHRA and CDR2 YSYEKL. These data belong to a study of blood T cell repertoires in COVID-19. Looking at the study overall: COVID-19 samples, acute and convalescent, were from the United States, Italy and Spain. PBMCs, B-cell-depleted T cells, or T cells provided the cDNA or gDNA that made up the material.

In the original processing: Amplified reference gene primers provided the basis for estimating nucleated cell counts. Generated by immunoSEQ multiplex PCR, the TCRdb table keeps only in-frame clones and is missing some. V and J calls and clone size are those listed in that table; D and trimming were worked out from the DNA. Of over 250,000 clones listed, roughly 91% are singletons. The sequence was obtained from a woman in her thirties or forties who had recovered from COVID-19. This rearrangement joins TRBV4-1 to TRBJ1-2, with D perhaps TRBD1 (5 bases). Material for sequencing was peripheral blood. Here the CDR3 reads CASSLPSPKTEKSNYGYTF. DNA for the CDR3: TGCGCCAGCAGCCTCCCTTCTCCGAAGACAGAAAAATCCAACTATGGCTACACCTTC.